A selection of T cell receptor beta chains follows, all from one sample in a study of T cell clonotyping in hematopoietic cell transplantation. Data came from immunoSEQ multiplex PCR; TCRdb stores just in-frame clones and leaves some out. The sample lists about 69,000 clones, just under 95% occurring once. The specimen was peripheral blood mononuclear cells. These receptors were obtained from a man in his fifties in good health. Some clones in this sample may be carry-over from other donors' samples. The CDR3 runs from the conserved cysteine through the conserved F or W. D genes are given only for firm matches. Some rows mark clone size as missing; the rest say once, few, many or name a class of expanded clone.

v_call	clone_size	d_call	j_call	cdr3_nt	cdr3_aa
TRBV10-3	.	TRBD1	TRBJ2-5	TGTGCCATCAGCGGACAGGGTGGCGGAGAGACCCAGTACTTC	CAISGQGGGETQYF
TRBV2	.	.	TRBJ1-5	TGTGCCAGCAGTGAAGCGGCAGGGTCACATCAGCCCCAGCATTTT	CASSEAAGSHQPQHF
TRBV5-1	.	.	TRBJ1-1	TGCGCCAGCAGAATCGGTGGACAGCCGAACACTGAAGCTTTCTTT	CASRIGGQPNTEAFF
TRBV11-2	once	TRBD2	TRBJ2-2	TGTGCCAGCAGCTTAGGGGCTAGCGGGAGTAGGACCGGGGAGCTGTTTTTT	CASSLGASGSRTGELFF
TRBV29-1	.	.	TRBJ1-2	TGCAGCGTTGAACAGGCTAGGTGGGGAAACTATGGCTACACCTTC	CSVEQARWGNYGYTF
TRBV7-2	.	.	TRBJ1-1	TGTGCCAGCAGCCCACAGTACATGAACACTGAAGCTTTCTTT	CASSPQYMNTEAFF
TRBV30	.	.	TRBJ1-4	TGTGCCTTGAGGGGGGGAGGAAAACTGTTTTTT	CALRGGGKLFF
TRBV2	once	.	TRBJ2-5	TGTGCCAGCAGTGAGGCAGGGGCCACCCAAGAGACCCAGTACTTC	CASSEAGATQETQYF
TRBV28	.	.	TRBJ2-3	TGTGCCAGCAGTTTAGGGGCTACGGGACTCCTGGCTGGGGATACGCAGTATTTT	CASSLGATGLLAGDTQYF
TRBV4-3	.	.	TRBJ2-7	TGCGCCAGCAGCCAAGAATACTCTACCTACGAGCAGTACTTC	CASSQEYSTYEQYF
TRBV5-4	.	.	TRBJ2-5	TGTGCCAGCAGCTTGCTGGGGGAGACGGCAGAGACCCAGTACTTC	CASSLLGETAETQYF
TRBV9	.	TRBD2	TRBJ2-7	TGTGCCAGCAGCGTAGGTGCTAGCGGGCCCCCCTACGAGCAGTACTTC	CASSVGASGPPYEQYF
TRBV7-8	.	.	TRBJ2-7	TGTGCCAGCAGCTTCGTTAACAGGATCTCCTACTCCTACGAGCAGTACTTC	CASSFVNRISYSYEQYF
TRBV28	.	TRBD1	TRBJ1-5	TGTGCCAGCAGCACCACCAGGGGGGGGATAATGGCCCAGCATTTT	CASSTTRGGIMAQHF
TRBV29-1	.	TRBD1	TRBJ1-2	TGCAGCGTTGAGCCCCTTAGACAGGGAGGGCTACCCTATGGCTACACCTTC	CSVEPLRQGGLPYGYTF
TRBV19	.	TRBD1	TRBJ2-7	TGTGCCAGTAGTCCGGGACAGGTTTCCTACGAGCAGTACTTC	CASSPGQVSYEQYF
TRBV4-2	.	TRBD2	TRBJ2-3	TGTGCCAGCAGCGAAGAAGTCGTAGGAACTAGCGGGGGGGATACGCAGTATTTT	CASSEEVVGTSGGDTQYF
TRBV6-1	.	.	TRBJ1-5	TGTGCCAGCAGTGAAGTGTGGGGGCGGAATCAGCCCCAGCATTTT	CASSEVWGRNQPQHF
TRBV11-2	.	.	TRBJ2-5	TGTGCCAGCAGCTTAAGGAGGGGGCCGGAGACCCAGTACTTC	CASSLRRGPETQYF
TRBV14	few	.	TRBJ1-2	TGTGCCAGCAGCCTTACCACAGGAGATGGCTACACCTTC	CASSLTTGDGYTF
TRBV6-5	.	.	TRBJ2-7	TGTGCCACCCAAGCGGGCAGGGGGAACGAGCAGTACTTC	CATQAGRGNEQYF
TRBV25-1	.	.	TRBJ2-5	TGTGCCAGCAGTGAATTTGCAGGGCTTGGGGAGACCCAGTACTTC	CASSEFAGLGETQYF
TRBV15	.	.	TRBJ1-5	TGTGCCACCAGCAGGACTGCCTCAAGGAATCAGCCCCAGCATTTT	CATSRTASRNQPQHF
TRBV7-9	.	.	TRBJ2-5	TGTGCCAGCAGCATCGCAATTGCGTTGCAAGAGACCCAGTACTTC	CASSIAIALQETQYF
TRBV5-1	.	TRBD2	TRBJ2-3	TGCGCCAGCAGCACCGCTTCGACTAGCGTAGATACGCAGTATTTT	CASSTASTSVDTQYF
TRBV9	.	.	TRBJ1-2	TGTGCCAGCAGCGCACAGGGTCTTGGCTACACCTTC	CASSAQGLGYTF
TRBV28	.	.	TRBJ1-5	TGTGCCAGCAGAAGGACCGCGGGGGGGAATCAGCCCCAGCATTTT	CASRRTAGGNQPQHF
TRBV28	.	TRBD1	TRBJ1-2	TGTGCCATCACAGGGACAGCTAACTATGGCTACACCTTC	CAITGTANYGYTF
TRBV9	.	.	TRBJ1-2	TGTGCCAGCAGCGTAGACGGCAGGAGTAACTATGGCTACACCTTC	CASSVDGRSNYGYTF
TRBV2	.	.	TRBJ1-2	TGTGCCAGCACCCGGGGGGGAGGGAACTATGGCTACACCTTC	CASTRGGGNYGYTF
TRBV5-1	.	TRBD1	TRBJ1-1	TGCGCCAGCAGCTCATTAGGAGGGGGCGAGGCGAACACTGAAGCTTTCTTT	CASSSLGGGEANTEAFF
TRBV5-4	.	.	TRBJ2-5	TGTGCCAGCAGCCCCCGATCGGGAGAGACCCAGTACTTC	CASSPRSGETQYF
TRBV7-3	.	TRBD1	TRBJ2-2	TGTGCCAGCAGACGGGACAGAAACACCGGGGAGCTGTTTTTT	CASRRDRNTGELFF
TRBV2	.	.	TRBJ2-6	TGTGCCAGCAGGGACTGGTACTCTGGGGCCAACGTCCTGACTTTC	CASRDWYSGANVLTF
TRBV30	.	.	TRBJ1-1	TGTGCCTGGAGTTTAGGGTTGGACACTGAAGCTTTCTTT	CAWSLGLDTEAFF
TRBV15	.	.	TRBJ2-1	TGTGCCACCAGCAGAGATTTTGCGTTAGGGTCGGACCCGGGCTCTCTCAATGAGCAGTTCTTC	CATSRDFALGSDPGSLNEQFF
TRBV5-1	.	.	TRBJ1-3	TGCGCCAGCAGGTCGGGGGGCGAAGGAAACACCATATATTTT	CASRSGGEGNTIYF
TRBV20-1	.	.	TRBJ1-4	TGCAGTGCTGGGCAGGGTGGGGCTTTT	CSAGQGGAF
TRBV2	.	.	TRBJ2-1	TGTGCCAGCAGTGAGACAGGCCCCTACAATGAGCAGTTCTTC	CASSETGPYNEQFF
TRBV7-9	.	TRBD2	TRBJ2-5	TGTGCCAGCAGCCCGGGACTAACACAAGAGACCCAGTACTTC	CASSPGLTQETQYF
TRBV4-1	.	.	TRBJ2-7	TGCGCCAGCAGCCAAGAGGGCGGGTACGAGCAGTACTTC	CASSQEGGYEQYF
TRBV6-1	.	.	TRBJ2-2	TGTGCCAGCGTTCGTGAGGGTACGAACACCGGGGAGCTGTTTTTT	CASVREGTNTGELFF
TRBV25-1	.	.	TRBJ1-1	TGTGCCAGCAGTGTAGGCCCGGCGGCTTTCTTT	CASSVGPAAFF
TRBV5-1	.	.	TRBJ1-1	TGCGCCAGCAGCTTGGGGGGAGAGTTAAGTTGGGACACTGAAGCTTTCTTT	CASSLGGELSWDTEAFF
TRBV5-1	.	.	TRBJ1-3	TGCGCCAGCAGTCCAGCCTTGGGAAACACCATATATTTT	CASSPALGNTIYF
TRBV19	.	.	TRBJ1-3	TGTGCCAGTCGCGCCCAGGGCCGTATCCGAAACACCATATATTTT	CASRAQGRIRNTIYF
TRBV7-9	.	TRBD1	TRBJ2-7	TGTGCCAGCAGCCTATGGACAGGGGGGTCCTACGAGCAGTACTTC	CASSLWTGGSYEQYF
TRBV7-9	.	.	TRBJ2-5	TGTGCCAGCAGCCCCTGGGGGGCGACCCAAGAGACCCAGTACTTC	CASSPWGATQETQYF
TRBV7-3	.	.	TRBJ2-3	TGTGCCAGCAGCTTCCAGGGGGGTTTCACAGATACGCAGTATTTT	CASSFQGGFTDTQYF
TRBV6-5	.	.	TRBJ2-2	TGTGCCAGCAGCCGGGCGGGAGGGGAGCTGTTTTTT	CASSRAGGELFF
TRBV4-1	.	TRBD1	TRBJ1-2	TGCGCCAGCAGCAAAGGACAGGGCGATTCGCATGGCTACACCTTC	CASSKGQGDSHGYTF
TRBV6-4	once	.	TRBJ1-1	TGTGCCAGCAGTGTGGGACCGAACACTGAAGCTTTCTTT	CASSVGPNTEAFF
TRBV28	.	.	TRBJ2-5	TGTGCCAGCAGTAAGGAAGCGACCCGGGAGACCCAGTACTTC	CASSKEATRETQYF
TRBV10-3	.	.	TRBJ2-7	TGTGCCATCAGTGGCGGACAGAGCGAGCAGTACTTC	CAISGGQSEQYF
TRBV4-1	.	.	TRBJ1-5	TGCGCCAGCAGCCAAGATCCCGGCAGGTATCAGCCCCAGCATTTT	CASSQDPGRYQPQHF
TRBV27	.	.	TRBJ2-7	TGTGCCAGCAGTTTAATGGTCCGGGGGAATGGAGGCGAGCAGTACTTC	CASSLMVRGNGGEQYF
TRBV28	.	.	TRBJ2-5	TGTGCCAGCAGTCAGAGGCTAGCGCAAGAGACCCAGTACTTC	CASSQRLAQETQYF